This record looks at one TCR beta chain sequence and its context. The antigen this receptor binds is unknown. Per-base qualities were not stored, and no clone one base away is much larger. This specimen's time point label, interpreted: peripheral blood before pembrolizumab. Mismatch repair deficiency was established in every enrolled patient by polymerase chain reaction or immunohistochemistry. A few patients who responded to pembrolizumab therapy underwent TCR sequencing. The phase II trial prospectively evaluated PD-1 blockade with pembrolizumab in advanced mismatch repair-deficient cancers, independent of tissue of origin. Serial peripheral blood T cell samples were collected before and at multiple times after starting PD-1 blockade. Blood sampling times were reported as weeks after the first pembrolizumab dose. The data were obtained in a study of PD-1 blockade in mismatch repair-deficient tumors (dated by TCRdb to about 2017). About the full investigation: Between late 2013 and late 2016, approximately 90 consecutive patients with 11 to 12 mismatch repair-deficient cancer types, all previously treated and progressing, were enrolled in the trial. Deep sequencing of TCR CDR3 regions was used to track tumor-associated T cell clones in peripheral blood of patients responding to PD-1 blockade.

Results and caveats for the whole study, not just this receptor: Clones residing in the tumor, which were often undetectable in blood before treatment, expanded quickly after pembrolizumab and then contracted, generally before radiologic responses.

The method behind the library was the immunoSEQ multiplex PCR assay. The clones in this table, taken by TCRdb from immuneACCESS, are in-frame only. Not every clone is retained; where verified, under half of the shortfall comes from an unresolved V gene, and the cause of the rest is unknown. The sample table shows some 45,000 clones, and approximately 80% are seen once. Of the sample, roughly 3.3% is held by the ten largest clones. This specimen was PBMCs, taken before pembrolizumab treatment. The receptor was isolated from an adult with mismatch repair-deficient cancer.

The CDR3 amino acid sequence is: CASSLAGDQETQYF. The DNA reads TGCGCCAGCAGCTTAGCGGGAGATCAAGAGACCCAGTACTTC. The chain is assembled from TRBV5-1 and TRBJ2-5; a stretch of 8 junction bases matches TRBD2. V lost 2 bases and J lost 2 bases, and the count of bases not matched to a germline gene is 2. From the germline V gene, CDR1 is SGHRS and CDR2 is YFSETQ. The CDR3, from cysteine to phenylalanine, totals 14 residues. Only CDR3 DNA remains: 42 bases, in frame from the first base. Reference TRBV5-1 and TRBJ2-5 genes cover what lies past the CDR3, so the full variable domain is KAGVTQTPRYLIKTRGQQVTLSCSPISGHRSVSWYQQTPGQGLQFLFEYFSETQRNKGNFPGRFSGRQFSNSRSEMNVSTLELGDSALYLCASSLAGDQETQYFGPGTRLLVL.